This T cell receptor beta chain appears in the sequencing data of a study of identical twins. V was cut by 4 bases and J by 2 bases, with 10 bases left in between. Per the germline V gene, CDR1 is SGHRS and CDR2 is YFSETQ. The CDR3 runs to 14 residues. General study points: Interpretation of the results relied on cross-sectional statistical analysis and not on following the same donors. Those out-of-frame alpha sequences shared by twins showed an excess of low generation probability. Potential partial confounding of zero-insertion analyses by invariant MAIT and iNKT cells was noted.

Each cDNA held unique molecular identifiers, and template switching gave it a universal primer site. In TCRdb, the 5' RACE reads were re-called with MiXCR into one record per CDR3 protein. The sample holds roughly 690,000 distinct CDR3 sequences, less than 7% seen once. In its sample, this clonotype was seen many times. The antigen remains unidentified. The TCR was taken from a man younger than 30 in good health. The chain is built from TRBV5-1 and TRBJ1-5; D is ambiguous. Sequences were obtained from naive T cells sorted from blood. The CDR3 spells CASSETSGNQPQHF. The CDR3 bases are TGCGCCAGCAGCGAGACCTCAGGCAATCAGCCCCAGCATTTT.